This T cell receptor beta chain was identified in a study of control samples from healthy donors and cancer patients. TCRdb's copy holds only in-frame clones and misses some; the assay was immunoSEQ multiplex PCR. The sample has about 190,000 clones, and its top ten clones hold 2.2%. The V gene lost 1 base and the J gene lost 3 bases, with 10 bases spanning the gap. This CDR3 region has 15 residues. Germline CDR1 SGHTA, CDR2 FQGTGA. The receptor was derived from a young woman in good health. The gene calls are TRBV7-3 and TRBJ1-3, with a possible D match to TRBD1 (6 bases). The sample was blood. CDR3 coding DNA: TGTGCCAGCAGCTTAAATAGCAGGGGTGGAAACACCATATATTTT. Translating gives CASSLNSRGGNTIYF. Based on the CDR3 plus reference TRBV7-3 and TRBJ1-3, the full variable domain is GAGVSQTPSNKVTEKGKYVELRCDPISGHTALYWYRQSLGQGPEFLIYFQGTGAADDSGLPNDRFFAVRPEGSVSTLKIQRTERGDSAVYLCASSLNSRGGNTIYFGEGSWLTVV.